This T cell receptor beta chain was sequenced for a study of cytomegalovirus exposure and HLA in healthy donors. General observations from the study: As a later analysis showed, several of the most significant clusters appeared to be linked to common viral pathogens. Overall, some 160 TCR beta chains were annotated as cytomegalovirus-associated.

CDR3 length equals 16 residues. Trimming removed 2 bases from V and 6 bases from J; junction bases left unmatched: 7. CDR1 and CDR2 (germline): SGDLS, YYNGEE. In this sample, this clone turned up a few times. Its antigen remains unknown. 60 Vbeta and 13 Jbeta primers were used in PCR. TCRdb keeps only in-frame clones here, not all; method: immunoSEQ multiplex PCR. The sample lists approximately 150,000 clones; almost 80% were seen once. The receptor was isolated from a man younger than 45 in good health and CMV-seronegative. The chain has TRBV9 and TRBJ2-3; 12 bases align to TRBD2. Sequencing was performed on PBMCs. CDR3 coding DNA: TGTGCCAGCAGCGTCGGACTAGCGGGATCTTCCGATACGCAGTATTTT. It yields the protein CASSVGLAGSSDTQYF.